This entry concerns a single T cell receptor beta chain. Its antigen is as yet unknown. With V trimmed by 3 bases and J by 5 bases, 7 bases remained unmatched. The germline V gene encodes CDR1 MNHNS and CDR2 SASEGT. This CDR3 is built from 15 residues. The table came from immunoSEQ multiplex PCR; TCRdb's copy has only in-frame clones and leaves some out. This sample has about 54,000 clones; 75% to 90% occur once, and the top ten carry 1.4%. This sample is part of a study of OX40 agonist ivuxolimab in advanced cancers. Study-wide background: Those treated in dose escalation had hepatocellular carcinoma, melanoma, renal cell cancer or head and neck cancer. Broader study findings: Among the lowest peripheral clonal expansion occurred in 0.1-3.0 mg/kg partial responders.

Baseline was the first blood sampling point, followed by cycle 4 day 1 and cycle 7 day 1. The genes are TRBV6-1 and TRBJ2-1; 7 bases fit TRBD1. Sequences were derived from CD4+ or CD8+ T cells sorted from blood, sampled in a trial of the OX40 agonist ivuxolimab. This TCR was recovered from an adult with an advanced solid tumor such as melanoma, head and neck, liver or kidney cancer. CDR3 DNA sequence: TGTGCCAGCAGTGAGAGTAGGACAGGCAACAATGAGCAGTTCTTC. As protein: CASSESRTGNNEQFF.